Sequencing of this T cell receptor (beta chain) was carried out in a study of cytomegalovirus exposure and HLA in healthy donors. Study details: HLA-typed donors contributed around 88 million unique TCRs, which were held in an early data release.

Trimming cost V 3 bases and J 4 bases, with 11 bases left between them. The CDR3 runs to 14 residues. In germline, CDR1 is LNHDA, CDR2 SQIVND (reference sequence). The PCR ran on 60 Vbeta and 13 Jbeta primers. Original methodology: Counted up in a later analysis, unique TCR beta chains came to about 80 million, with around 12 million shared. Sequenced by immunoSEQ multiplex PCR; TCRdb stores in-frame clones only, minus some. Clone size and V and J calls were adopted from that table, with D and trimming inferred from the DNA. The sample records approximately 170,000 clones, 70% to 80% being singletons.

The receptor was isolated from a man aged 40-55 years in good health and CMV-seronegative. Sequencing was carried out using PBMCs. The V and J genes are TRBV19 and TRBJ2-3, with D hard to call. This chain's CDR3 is CASSINKAADTQYF. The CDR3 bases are TGTGCCAGTAGTATCAATAAAGCCGCAGATACGCAGTATTTT.